This passage covers 12 T cell receptor beta chains from one sample sequenced in a study of beta chain features in type 1 diabetes listed by TCRdb under 2018. Library method: the immunoSEQ multiplex PCR assay. The entire amount of isolated RNA was reverse transcribed using the High Capacity cDNA Reverse Transcription Kit, so the sequenced TCRB transcripts were expressed ones. TCRdb stores this immuneACCESS table with in-frame sequences only. Part of the clones is absent; in the studies checked, under half of the shortfall reflects unresolved V genes, and no reason is known for the rest. The sample table lists 280,000 or so clones, over 12% of them with a count of one. 0.015% to 0.017% of the sample is in the top ten clones. The full study reports these points: Type 1 diabetes patients showed a moderate but significant shortening of TCRB CDR3 length in all four CD4+ subsets.

For these TCRs, the target antigens are not known. Sample: naive CD4+ T cells from blood. The cell subset or site label here, explained by the study, means: true naive CD4+ T cells. These TCRs come from a man aged 18 to 35 with type 1 diabetes.

V and J are TRBV11-2 and TRBJ2-7, with 7 positions matching TRBD2. Germline loops: CDR1 SGHAT, CDR2 FQNNGV. The CDR3 covers 15 residues. V was clipped by 2 bases and J by 1 base; unmatched bases: 5. The CDR3 DNA reads as TGTGCCAGCAGCTTATGGGCTAGCGGATCCTACGAGCAGTACTTC. Encoded protein: CASSLWASGSYEQYF.

This clone was observed a handful of times. The chain recombines TRBV28 with TRBJ2-5; 7 bases align to TRBD1. The CDR3 runs 15 residues. V trimming: 7 bases; J trimming: 4 bases; junction bases outside the gene matches: 12. The V gene's germline CDR1 is MDHEN and CDR2 SYDVKM. The CDR3 region has the DNA TGTGCCAGCATCCGGTCACAGGGGCCGGGAGAGACCCAGTACTTC. This encodes CASIRSQGPGETQYF.

The V call is TRBV7-2, the J call TRBJ2-3; 8 bases agree with TRBD2. The CDR3 runs to 14 residues. With 10 bases clipped from V and 4 bases from J, the junction kept 10 bases outside the gene matches. Germline V gene sequence: CDR1 SGHTA, CDR2 FQGNSA. In nucleotides, the CDR3 is TGTGCCACGGCCCGGACTAGCATGGCAGATACGCAGTATTTT. Translating it yields CATARTSMADTQYF.

This clone turned up a few times. The J gene is TRBJ2-2, the V gene TRBV11-2, with 7 bases aligning to TRBD1. The CDR3 covers 16 residues. Trimming at V came to 5 bases and at J to 0 bases, leaving 6 bases not matched to a gene. Germline CDR1 is SGHAT and CDR2 is FQNNGV. CDR3 nucleotide sequence: TGTGCCAGCAGCCGACAGGGTTGGCCGAACACCGGGGAGCTGTTTTTT. Translated: CASSRQGWPNTGELFF.

This clone appeared a few times. The chain is built from TRBV7-9 and TRBJ2-7; possibly TRBD1 for D (6 bases). Trimming took off 1 base at V and 5 bases at J, with 15 bases between the two ends. The CDR3 spans 15 residues. Germline CDR1 is SEHNR and CDR2 is FQNEAQ (reference sequence). The CDR3 protein is CASSLVGGWRNEQYF. CDR3 nucleotides: TGTGCCAGCAGCTTAGTAGGGGGTTGGCGTAACGAGCAGTACTTC.

CDR3 in amino acids: CASSSQGGAWDTQYF. Written as DNA, the CDR3 is TGCGCCAGCAGCTCACAAGGGGGCGCCTGGGATACGCAGTATTTT. This sequence joins TRBV4-3 and TRBJ2-3, with 7 bases that match TRBD1. The V and J ends lost 5 bases and 6 bases, in that order; junction bases with no gene match: 11. The CDR3 spans 15 residues. Germline loops: CDR1 LGHNA, CDR2 YSLEER.

The rearrangement links TRBV29-1 to TRBJ1-1; the D is unclear. The CDR3 length is 12 residues. Germline loops: CDR1 SQVTM, CDR2 ANQGSEA. V was trimmed by 4 bases and J by 2 bases, leaving 8 bases between them. CDR3 nucleotide sequence: TGCAGCGTTGCCAGGATAAACACTGAAGCTTTCTTT. Its protein product is CSVARINTEAFF.

This clone has more than one count but fewer than ten. The chain employs TRBV7-9 and TRBJ2-5, with D possibly being TRBD2 (6 bases). The CDR3 contains 14 residues. V dropped 5 bases and J dropped 5 bases, with 15 bases sitting between them. From germline, CDR1 is SEHNR and CDR2 FQNEAQ (reference sequence). This CDR3 reads CASSRRIGGETQYF. Here the CDR3 DNA reads TGTGCCAGCAGCCGGCGCATCGGAGGGGAGACCCAGTACTTC.

V and J are TRBV6-5 and TRBJ2-7, with TRBD1 as a possible D gene (5 bases). Per the germline V gene, CDR1 is MNHEY and CDR2 is SVGAGI. The length of the CDR3 is 13 residues. V lost 6 bases to trimming and J lost 2 bases, with 11 bases between them. This chain's CDR3 is CASRLTATYEQYF. CDR3 nucleotides: TGTGCCAGCAGACTGACAGCGACCTACGAGCAGTACTTC.

The V and J genes are TRBV5-6 and TRBJ2-3; 8 bases agree with TRBD2. The J segment lost 2 bases and the V segment lost 2 bases, leaving 13 bases of the junction unmatched. The germline V gene has CDR1 SGHDT and CDR2 YYEEEE. The CDR3 runs 18 residues. CDR3 amino acids: CASSFSLSAGALTDTQYF. CDR3 in DNA: TGTGCCAGCAGCTTTTCCTTATCAGCGGGGGCCCTCACAGATACGCAGTATTTT.

This clone was counted between two and nine times. The CDR3 sequence is CAWSVRGQGFQYF. Written as DNA, the CDR3 is TGTGCCTGGAGTGTTAGGGGGCAGGGGTTTCAGTACTTC. This sequence joins TRBV30 and TRBJ2-4; 7 positions match TRBD1. This CDR3 is 13 amino acids long. Trimming removed 0 bases from V and 11 bases from J; junction bases left unmatched: 7. The V gene's germline CDR1 is GTSNPN and CDR2 SVGIG (reference sequence).

This clone was counted between two and nine times. The rearrangement uses TRBV21-1 and TRBJ2-3; TRBD2, as called in the table, went unchecked against the DNA. TRBV21-1 is a known pseudogene. CDR3 length: 20 residues. Here the CDR3 DNA reads TGTGCCAGCAGCAAACGGCGGGGGACTAGCGGGCCCCGCGGCACAGATACGCAGTATTTT. This gives the protein CASSKRRGTSGPRGTDTQYF.